The entry below gives a single TCR beta chain sequence along with its context. Antigen unknown. The V end lost 0 bases, the J end lost 7 bases, and 7 bases lay between the germline ends. The CDR3 is 12 residues long. CDR1 SQVTM and CDR2 ANQGSEA come from the germline V gene. These data come from a study of cytomegalovirus exposure and HLA in healthy donors. In the PCR, 60 Vbeta and 13 Jbeta primers were used. Repertoires were generated with immunoSEQ multiplex PCR, while TCRdb's copy carries only in-frame clones and drops some. The listing contains approximately 190,000 clones. Study findings and constraints: Most subjects had HLA-A and HLA-B alleles reportedly predicted accurately by TCR beta sequences. Among the sequence variants, a highly shared cluster was likely an artifact of sequencing.

Sequencing was performed on PBMCs. The sequence was collected from a man aged 30-40 years in good health and CMV-seronegative. V gene TRBV29-1 combines with J gene TRBJ2-1, with D uncertain. The CDR3 DNA follows: TGCAGCGTTGAAGAACAAAGAAATGAGCAGTTCTTC. Translation gives CSVEEQRNEQFF.